One and the same sample provided the 32 T cell receptor beta chains below, sequenced in a study of cytomegalovirus exposure and HLA in healthy donors. The PCR ran on 60 Vbeta and 13 Jbeta primers. Profiling relied on immunoSEQ multiplex PCR, and the TCRdb table lists in-frame clones only, not all of them. The repertoire holds approximately 180,000 clones, about 80% seen once, with 6.3% in the top ten. Sequencing used PBMCs. All receptors derive from a man aged 35 to 55 in good health and CMV-seropositive.

The rearrangement joins TRBV18 to TRBJ2-2; no clear D gene. The CDR3 runs to 11 residues. Germline-derived CDR1 and CDR2 are KGHSH and LQKENI. The V and J ends lost 8 bases and 7 bases respectively, with 8 bases between them. Here the CDR3 reads CASGLGGELFF. In DNA, the CDR3 is TGTGCCAGCGGGCTCGGCGGGGAGCTGTTTTTT.

The J gene is TRBJ2-4, the V gene TRBV4-1; 8 positions agree with TRBD1. The CDR3 spans 15 residues. Germline CDR1 MGHRA, CDR2 YSYEKL. Trimming took 4 bases from V and 8 from J; bases not matched to a gene: 10. CDR3 loop: CASSPSSGGKDIQYF. The CDR3 bases are TGCGCCAGCAGCCCGTCCTCAGGGGGCAAGGACATTCAGTACTTC.

The chain employs TRBV10-1 and TRBJ2-1; no clear D gene. This CDR3 is built from 15 residues. Between the trimmed V and J ends, which lost 0 bases and 2 bases, there was a span of 8 bases. CDR1 is WNHNN and CDR2 is SYGVQD in the germline V gene (reference sequence). DNA of the CDR3: TGCGCCAGCAGTGAGTCCACTAATCCCTACAATGAGCAGTTCTTC. Translation: CASSESTNPYNEQFF.

The rearrangement uses TRBV15 and TRBJ2-5, with 8 positions matching TRBD2. Trimming took 6 bases from V and 5 from J; bases not matched to a gene: 8. The CDR3 extends over 14 amino acids. Germline CDR1 reads LNHNV; CDR2 reads YYDKDF (reference sequence). CDR3 DNA sequence: TGTGCCACCAGATCGACTAGCGTTTATGAGACCCAGTACTTC. It codes for CATRSTSVYETQYF.

V usage is TRBV12-5 and J usage is TRBJ1-2; 12 bases line up with TRBD1. Germline CDR1 and CDR2: LGHNT and FRNRAP. J lost 7 bases, V lost 3 bases, and 3 bases had no gene match. This CDR3 contains 14 residues. The CDR3 reads CASGLGTGGFGYTF. DNA of the CDR3: TGTGCTAGTGGTTTAGGGACAGGGGGCTTTGGCTACACCTTC.

The V call is TRBV7-2, the J call TRBJ1-2; 8 positions agree with TRBD1. The germline gives CDR1 SGHTA, CDR2 FQGNSA. V shed 2 bases, J shed 8 bases, and the junction held 10 bases outside the gene matches. This CDR3 comprises 15 residues. The CDR3 here is CASSLQSGGAEGYTF. The CDR3 DNA reads as TGTGCCAGCAGCTTACAATCAGGGGGCGCCGAGGGCTACACCTTC. The variable domain in full, with the rest retrieved from reference TRBV7-2 and TRBJ1-2, is GAGVSQSPSNKVTEKGKDVELRCDPISGHTALYWYRQSLGQGLEFLIYFQGNSAPDKSGLPSDRFSAERTGGSVSTLTIQRTQQEDSAVYLCASSLQSGGAEGYTFGSGTRLTVV.

The V call is TRBV5-6, the J call TRBJ2-2, with TRBD2 identical over 12 bases. V gave up 1 base and J gave up 2 bases; unmatched junction bases: 3. The CDR3 is 17 residues long. CDR1 is SGHDT, CDR2 YYEEEE, per germline. The CDR3 loop reads CASSLPSGRANTGELFF. As DNA, the CDR3 is TGTGCCAGCAGCTTGCCTAGCGGGAGGGCAAACACCGGGGAGCTGTTTTTT. The whole variable domain, remainder taken from reference TRBV5-6 and TRBJ2-2, is DAGVTQSPTHLIKTRGQQVTLRCSPKSGHDTVSWYQQALGQGPQFIFQYYEEEERQRGNFPDRFSGHQFPNYSSELNVNALLLGDSALYLCASSLPSGRANTGELFFGEGSRLTVL.

This chain links TRBV4-2 with TRBJ2-7; 12 bases align to TRBD2. The junction had 0 bases not matched to a gene; V was cut back by 0 bases and J by 0 bases. Germline assignment: CDR1 LGHNA and CDR2 YNFKEQ. CDR3 length: 16 residues. The CDR3 loop is CASSQETSGSSYEQYF. The CDR3 region has the DNA TGTGCCAGCAGCCAAGAGACTAGCGGGAGCTCCTACGAGCAGTACTTC.

This clone was seen more than once but under ten times. The chain uses TRBV6-1 and TRBJ1-5; unclear D gene. V lost 1 base and J lost 7, with 8 bases in between. CDR1 is MNHNS, CDR2 SASEGT, per germline. The CDR3 is 13 residues long. Written as DNA, the CDR3 is TGTGCCAGCAGTGAAGATCGGCGGCAGCCCCAGCATTTT. Translated, it gives CASSEDRRQPQHF.

This chain uses TRBV6-5 with TRBJ2-7; 8 nucleotides match TRBD1. CDR3 length: 12 amino acids. In germline, CDR1 is MNHEY, CDR2 SVGAGI. J gave up 12 bases and V 2 bases, and 6 bases lay outside the gene matches. DNA for the CDR3: TGTGCCAGCAGTTACACGACAGGGGAACGGTACTTC. Its translation: CASSYTTGERYF.

The chain uses TRBV10-1 and TRBJ2-7; 7 nucleotides match TRBD1. Germline CDR1 reads WNHNN; CDR2 reads SYGVQD (reference sequence). The V segment lost 6 bases and the J segment 5 bases; nucleotides outside the gene matches: 7. CDR3 length: 13 residues. CDR3 residues: CASRAERGHEQYF. In DNA form, the CDR3 reads TGCGCCAGCAGGGCAGAGAGGGGGCACGAGCAGTACTTC.

The chain links TRBV27 to TRBJ2-7; TRBD1 matches 9 bases. CDR3 length: 14 amino acids. V shed 7 bases, J shed 3 bases, and the junction held 7 bases outside the gene matches. Looked up from germline, CDR1 is MNHEY and CDR2 is SMNVEV (reference sequence). The CDR3 loop is CASIQGQGDYEQYF. The DNA for the CDR3 is TGTGCCAGCATCCAGGGACAGGGTGACTACGAGCAGTACTTC.

This clone has just a few counts. This sequence joins TRBV27 and TRBJ2-5, with D possibly TRBD2 on 5 matching bases. Germline V lookup: CDR1 MNHEY, CDR2 SMNVEV (reference sequence). The CDR3 consists of 15 residues. Trimming left V 4 bases short and J 2 bases short, with 14 bases between. CDR3: CASSSKGVPQETQYF. The CDR3 DNA is TGTGCCAGCAGTTCCAAGGGAGTCCCTCAAGAGACCCAGTACTTC.

This clone appeared a few times. This chain uses TRBV7-3 with TRBJ1-1; no definite D call. Germline CDR1 is SGHTA and CDR2 is FQGTGA. Trimming left V 5 bases short and J 9 bases short, with 16 bases between. The CDR3 runs to 13 residues. The CDR3 sequence: CASSEGGGRKAFF. CDR3 nucleotide sequence: TGTGCCAGCAGCGAAGGCGGAGGCCGTAAAGCTTTCTTT.

This chain connects TRBV10-3 to TRBJ2-3, with 8 bases fitting TRBD1. The germline V gene encodes CDR1 ENHRY and CDR2 SYGVKD. The CDR3 consists of 13 residues. The ends lost 8 bases at V and 3 bases at J; junction bases unmatched: 4. The CDR3 here is CAILTGGTDTQYF. Written as DNA, the CDR3 is TGTGCCATCCTAACAGGGGGGACAGATACGCAGTATTTT.

The rearrangement uses TRBV5-1 and TRBJ2-5; D perhaps matches TRBD1 (5 bases). Deletions cut 0 bases from V and 1 base from J, with 16 bases between. The CDR3 extends over 17 amino acids. Per the germline V gene, CDR1 is SGHRS and CDR2 is YFSETQ. The CDR3 spells CASSLGAGATGQETQYF. CDR3 sequence (DNA): TGCGCCAGCAGCTTGGGGGCCGGAGCAACAGGCCAAGAGACCCAGTACTTC.

The chain is built from TRBV5-6 and TRBJ2-5, with D possibly being TRBD2 (5 bases). The tail of the sequence fits TRBJ2-7 better, so the J call may be wrong. There are 12 residues in the CDR3. Germline CDR1 reads SGHDT; CDR2 reads YYEEEE. CDR3 protein: CASRGSSYEQYF. CDR3 nucleotides: TGTGCCAGCAGGGGGAGCTCCTACGAGCAGTACTTC.

The V and J genes are TRBV9 and TRBJ1-6; TRBD1 might be the D (6 bases). Germline lookup yields CDR1 SGDLS and CDR2 YYNGEE. Trimming removed 6 bases at V and 13 bases at J, with 20 bases between. The length of the CDR3 is 14 residues. The DNA of the CDR3 is TGTGCCAGCAACCAAGGGGGTGGATATTTCCCCCTCCACTTT. It is translated as CASNQGGGYFPLHF.

CDR3 sequence reads: CASRETGFGEKLFF. In nucleotides, the CDR3 is TGTGCCAGTAGGGAGACAGGGTTTGGAGAAAAACTGTTTTTT. The chain couples TRBV19 to TRBJ1-4; TRBD1 agrees at 7 bases. The germline V gene has CDR1 LNHDA and CDR2 SQIVND (reference sequence). Trimming took 6 bases from V and 8 from J; bases not matched to a gene: 9. This CDR3 has 14 amino acids.

The rearrangement uses TRBV5-1 and TRBJ2-1, with 11 bases lining up with TRBD2. Germline CDR1 reads SGHRS; CDR2 reads YFSETQ. With V trimmed by 0 bases and J by 6 bases, 11 bases remained unmatched. This CDR3 spans 18 amino acids. In DNA form, the CDR3 reads TGCGCCAGCAGCTTGGAGCCCGCGGGGACTAGCGGTCCCAATGAGCAGTTCTTC. Protein sequence: CASSLEPAGTSGPNEQFF. Filled out from reference TRBV5-1 and TRBJ2-1, the complete variable domain reads KAGVTQTPRYLIKTRGQQVTLSCSPISGHRSVSWYQQTPGQGLQFLFEYFSETQRNKGNFPGRFSGRQFSNSRSEMNVSTLELGDSALYLCASSLEPAGTSGPNEQFFGPGTRLTVL.

V gene TRBV27 combines with J gene TRBJ1-4; D is unclear. The V end was cut by 5 bases, the J end by 5 bases, with 12 bases between. Germline V lookup: CDR1 MNHEY, CDR2 SMNVEV (reference sequence). There are 14 residues in the CDR3. CDR3 DNA sequence: TGTGCCAGCAGTCGGACTGCCTGGAATGAAAAACTGTTTTTT. This sequence encodes CASSRTAWNEKLFF.

The chain joins TRBV5-1 to TRBJ1-2; D is perhaps TRBD1 (6 bases). The germline V gene encodes CDR1 SGHRS and CDR2 YFSETQ. V gave up 1 base and J gave up 6 bases, with 13 bases separating them. This CDR3 region has 14 residues. The CDR3 loop is CASSLFPGADGYTF. In DNA, the CDR3 is TGCGCCAGCAGCTTGTTTCCAGGGGCTGATGGCTACACCTTC. The variable domain in full, with the rest retrieved from reference TRBV5-1 and TRBJ1-2, is KAGVTQTPRYLIKTRGQQVTLSCSPISGHRSVSWYQQTPGQGLQFLFEYFSETQRNKGNFPGRFSGRQFSNSRSEMNVSTLELGDSALYLCASSLFPGADGYTFGSGTRLTVV.

V is TRBV5-5 and J is TRBJ2-3; possibly TRBD1 for D (5 bases). The germline V and J ends were trimmed by 2 bases and 2 bases, with 12 bases remaining between them. The CDR3 has 15 residues. Germline lookup yields CDR1 SGHKS and CDR2 YYEKEE (reference sequence). The CDR3 region has the DNA TGTGCCAGCAGCTTTTTTCAGGGCCTCACAGATACGCAGTATTTT. This codes for CASSFFQGLTDTQYF.

The rearrangement uses TRBV7-9 and TRBJ2-3, with 8 positions matching TRBD1. V dropped 1 base and J dropped 5; count of bases not matched to a gene: 5. The germline CDR1 and CDR2 sequences are SEHNR and FQNEAQ (reference sequence). This CDR3 has 15 residues. In DNA form, the CDR3 reads TGTGCCAGCAGCTTAGGCCAGGGGGCAGGAGATACGCAGTATTTT. It is translated as CASSLGQGAGDTQYF.

V and J are TRBV5-1 and TRBJ1-4; 9 positions agree with TRBD1. The V gene end was trimmed by 2 bases and the J gene end by 7 bases; junction bases not matched to a gene: 3. Germline values: CDR1 SGHRS, CDR2 YFSETQ. This CDR3 spans 14 amino acids. The CDR3 nucleotides read TGCGCCAGCAGCTTCGACAGGGGGTCTGAAAAACTGTTTTTT. Residues: CASSFDRGSEKLFF.

The chain links TRBV28 to TRBJ2-6; TRBD1 matches 8 bases. CDR3 length: 17 residues. V gave up 3 bases and J gave up 4 bases; unmatched junction bases: 8. Germline CDR1 MDHEN, CDR2 SYDVKM. CDR3 region: CASSLEQGETGANVLTF. The CDR3 region has the DNA TGTGCCAGCAGTTTGGAACAGGGGGAGACAGGGGCCAACGTCCTGACTTTC.

The chain has TRBV27 and TRBJ1-2; D possibly corresponds to TRBD1 (6 bases). Per the germline V gene, CDR1 is MNHEY and CDR2 is SMNVEV (reference sequence). The CDR3 consists of 14 residues. V lost 7 bases to trimming and J lost 6 bases, with 18 bases between them. The CDR3 region is CASKPHGGAHGYTF. The DNA of the CDR3 is TGTGCCAGCAAGCCCCACGGGGGGGCCCATGGCTACACCTTC.

CDR3 DNA sequence: TGCGCCAGCAGCTTCCAAACTAGCGGGAGTAGCGAGCAGTACTTC. Protein: CASSFQTSGSSEQYF. The J gene is TRBJ2-7, the V gene TRBV5-1; TRBD2 agrees at 11 bases. Germline-derived CDR1 and CDR2 are SGHRS and YFSETQ. This CDR3 is 15 amino acids long. The V and J ends lost 2 bases and 6 bases, in that order; junction bases with no gene match: 7.

The rearrangement links TRBV18 to TRBJ2-3, with 12 bases aligning to TRBD2. The germline gives CDR1 KGHSH, CDR2 LQKENI. V trimming: 0 bases; J trimming: 4 bases; junction bases outside the gene matches: 8. The CDR3 has 18 amino acids. This CDR3 is CASSPPVTSGSGSDTQYF. CDR3 DNA sequence: TGTGCCAGCTCACCACCGGTGACTAGCGGGAGCGGGTCAGATACGCAGTATTTT.

This chain uses TRBV11-3 with TRBJ2-1; 7 positions match TRBD2. The CDR3 spans 17 residues. V shed 3 bases and J 1 base; nucleotides not matched to a gene: 9. The germline V gene encodes CDR1 SGHNT and CDR2 YENEEA. CDR3 region: CASSFGWEGSSYNEQFF. CDR3 bases: TGTGCCAGCAGCTTTGGGTGGGAGGGCTCTTCCTACAATGAGCAGTTCTTC.

This chain uses TRBV7-2 with TRBJ2-1; D may be TRBD1 (6 bases). The V end lost 2 bases, the J end lost 2 bases, and 16 bases lay between the germline ends. The CDR3 covers 17 residues. CDR1 and CDR2 from the germline V gene are SGHTA and FQGNSA. CDR3 in amino acids: CASSLSPGRGTYNEQFF. CDR3 sequence (DNA): TGTGCCAGCAGCTTATCCCCGGGCAGGGGCACCTACAATGAGCAGTTCTTC.

Only one count was recorded for this clone. The chain couples TRBV7-3 to TRBJ2-6, with TRBD2 matching 7 bases. Germline values: CDR1 SGHTA, CDR2 FQGTGA. The CDR3 consists of 18 residues. V dropped 4 bases and J dropped 0; count of bases not matched to a gene: 9. The CDR3 here is CASSSRLAAGSGANVLTF. The CDR3 DNA reads as TGTGCCAGCAGCTCCCGACTAGCAGCAGGCTCTGGGGCCAACGTCCTGACTTTC.